The 29 T cell receptor beta chains in this list originate from one sample, sequenced in a study of T cell changes during pregnancy in multiple sclerosis. Only in-frame clones appear in the TCRdb table, and some are missing; sequencing was by immunoSEQ multiplex PCR. The data contain around 34,000 clones, roughly nine tenths of them seen just once; the ten biggest clones take up around 4.1%. The sample in question was CD8+ T cells from peripheral blood mononuclear cells, obtained after pregnancy. The receptors come from a female donor with multiple sclerosis, enrolled in a pregnancy study.

The chain is built from TRBV4-1 and TRBJ2-1; a weak D match, TRBD2 (5 bases). Germline CDR1 MGHRA, CDR2 YSYEKL. Trimming cost V 0 bases and J 4 bases, with 10 bases left between them. This CDR3 region has 15 residues. The CDR3 region is CASSQDRGRYNEQFF. The DNA of the CDR3 is TGCGCCAGCAGCCAAGATCGAGGGAGATACAATGAGCAGTTCTTC.

DNA of the CDR3: TGTGCCAGCAGCCCCGGCGGGGCTGGAAACACCATATATTTT. It is translated as CASSPGGAGNTIYF. The rearrangement uses TRBV7-6 and TRBJ1-3; D gene ambiguous. With 5 bases removed from V and 2 bases from J, the gap between germline ends came to 10 bases. CDR1 is SGHVS and CDR2 is FNYEAQ in the germline V gene. This CDR3 spans 14 amino acids. The full variable domain, rest sourced from reference TRBV7-6 and TRBJ1-3, is GAGVSQSPRYKVTKRGQDVALRCDPISGHVSLYWYRQALGQGPEFLTYFNYEAQQDKSGLPNDRFSAERPEGSISTLTIQRTEQRDSAMYRCASSPGGAGNTIYFGEGSWLTVV.

This chain joins TRBV6-6 and TRBJ2-7; no clear D. Germline CDR1 MNHNY, CDR2 SVGAGI (reference sequence). The CDR3 covers 14 residues. The ends were cut back, 5 bases at V and 4 bases at J, with 15 bases in the middle. The CDR3 coding sequence is TGTGCCAGCAGTCCCAGCCCCAGAGGATACGAGCAGTACTTC. Translating it yields CASSPSPRGYEQYF.

The chain employs TRBV11-2 and TRBJ2-7, with TRBD1 matching over 7 bases. The CDR3 consists of 13 residues. The ends lost 11 bases at V and 1 base at J; junction bases unmatched: 8. In germline, CDR1 is SGHAT, CDR2 FQNNGV. The DNA of the CDR3 is TGTGCCTATAGGGGCAGGGGGTCCTACGAGCAGTACTTC. It specifies CAYRGRGSYEQYF.

The genes are TRBV5-6 and TRBJ2-2; D not certain. CDR1 and CDR2 (germline): SGHDT, YYEEEE. The CDR3 spans 12 residues. V gave up 2 bases and J gave up 5 bases, with 4 bases separating them. Here the CDR3 reads CASSLATGELFF. Written as DNA, the CDR3 is TGTGCCAGCAGCTTAGCTACCGGGGAGCTGTTTTTT.

V usage is TRBV6-5 and J usage is TRBJ2-7; 12 bases are a match to TRBD2. V lost 4 bases, J lost 0 bases, and 4 bases stayed unmatched. Germline V CDR1 and CDR2: MNHEY, SVGAGI. The CDR3 runs to 16 residues. The CDR3 sequence is CASSFLAGGTSYEQYF. CDR3 coding DNA: TGTGCCAGCAGTTTTCTAGCGGGGGGGACCTCCTACGAGCAGTACTTC.

The gene calls are TRBV4-2 and TRBJ1-5, with 7 bases lining up with TRBD1. This CDR3 spans 15 amino acids. Per germline, CDR1 LGHNA and CDR2 YNFKEQ. V dropped 4 bases and J dropped 4; count of bases not matched to a gene: 7. CDR3 in DNA: TGTGCCAGCAGCCCCCGGGACAGAGATAATCAGCCCCAGCATTTT. It yields the protein CASSPRDRDNQPQHF.

This rearrangement joins TRBV19 to TRBJ1-2; the D gene is possibly TRBD1 (5 bases). Germline CDR1 and CDR2: LNHDA and SQIVND (reference sequence). The CDR3 loop spans 12 amino acids. Trimming removed 5 bases at V and 3 bases at J, with 7 bases between. DNA for the CDR3: TGTGCCAGTAGTCCAGGGTACTATGGCTACACCTTC. Protein product: CASSPGYYGYTF.

This clone was picked up one time. V is TRBV6-1 and J is TRBJ1-2; TRBD1 matches 8 bases. This CDR3 has 16 amino acids. Germline V lookup: CDR1 MNHNS, CDR2 SASEGT. The V and J ends lost 3 bases and 6 bases, in that order; junction bases with no gene match: 12. The CDR3 coding sequence is TGTGCCAGCAGTGATCCCCTAAGCTGGACAGGGAATGGCTACACCTTC. Protein product: CASSDPLSWTGNGYTF.

The chain recombines TRBV30 with TRBJ2-5, with TRBD2 identical over 8 bases. V lost 0 bases to trimming and J lost 5 bases; unmatched junction nucleotides: 2. CDR1 is GTSNPN and CDR2 is SVGIG in the germline V gene (reference sequence). The CDR3 runs to 13 residues. Here the CDR3 reads CAWSVSGGETQYF. CDR3 in DNA: TGTGCCTGGAGTGTAAGCGGGGGTGAGACCCAGTACTTC.

The J gene is TRBJ2-1, the V gene TRBV11-2; 8 bases align to TRBD1. CDR3 length: 17 residues. The germline V gene encodes CDR1 SGHAT and CDR2 FQNNGV. The junction had 19 bases not matched to a gene; V was cut back by 8 bases and J by 7 bases. CDR3 nucleotide sequence: TGTGCCAGCCTACTCGGACAGGGAGAAGGATTACGGAATGAGCAGTTCTTC. Translating it yields CASLLGQGEGLRNEQFF.

The CDR3 sequence is CASSRNDRGVYEQYF. In DNA, the CDR3 is TGCGCCAGCAGCCGAAACGACAGGGGCGTCTACGAGCAGTACTTC. This chain links TRBV4-3 with TRBJ2-7, with TRBD1 matching over 8 bases. V dropped 4 bases and J dropped 3; count of bases not matched to a gene: 8. The V gene's germline CDR1 is LGHNA and CDR2 YSLEER. The CDR3 is made up of 15 amino acids.

V is TRBV19 and J is TRBJ1-6; no firm D call. V lost 1 base and J 10 bases, leaving 8 bases between the germline ends. The V gene's germline CDR1 is LNHDA and CDR2 SQIVND (reference sequence). This CDR3 contains 13 residues. The CDR3 coding sequence is TGTGCCAGTAGTATAGCCCCCCAATCACCCCTCCACTTT. Amino acid sequence: CASSIAPQSPLHF. Complete variable domain (other parts from reference TRBV19 and TRBJ1-6): DGGITQSPKYLFRKEGQNVTLSCEQNLNHDAMYWYRQDPGQGLRLIYYSQIVNDFQKGDIAEGYSVSREKKESFPLTVTSAQKNPTAFYLCASSIAPQSPLHFGNGTRLTVT.

The rearrangement joins TRBV25-1 to TRBJ2-7; weak D call: TRBD1 (9 bases). The germline gives CDR1 MGHDK, CDR2 SYGVNS. The CDR3 has 16 residues. Trimming shortened V by 3 bases and J by 2 bases, and 17 bases separated the two germline ends. CDR3 nucleotide sequence: TGTGCCAGCAGTGAGGACAGGGGACTAGTTCCCTACGAGCAGTACTTC. It codes for CASSEDRGLVPYEQYF.

As for this clone: Other DNA sequences in this specimen translate into the identical CDR3. This chain's CDR3 is CASSEGGGAYNEQFF. CDR3 coding DNA: TGTGCCAGCAGTGAGGGCGGGGGCGCCTACAATGAGCAGTTCTTC. This chain uses TRBV6-4 with TRBJ2-1, with D possibly TRBD2 on 7 matching bases. This CDR3 has 15 residues. Germline V CDR1 and CDR2: MRHNA, SNTAGT. Trimming removed 3 bases at V and 2 bases at J, with 11 bases between.

This clone was counted many times. J is TRBJ1-2 and V is TRBV4-2, with TRBD1 matching 11 bases. Germline CDR1 LGHNA, CDR2 YNFKEQ. The CDR3 runs 16 residues. The V segment lost 0 bases and the J segment 6 bases; nucleotides outside the gene matches: 6. This CDR3 is CASSQDRMGQGDGYTF. CDR3 sequence (DNA): TGTGCCAGCAGCCAAGATCGGATGGGACAGGGGGATGGCTACACCTTC.

This clone was counted once. The chain couples TRBV5-5 to TRBJ2-4; tentative D call: TRBD2 (5 bases). This CDR3 region has 13 residues. From germline, CDR1 is SGHKS and CDR2 YYEKEE (reference sequence). Trimming pared 7 bases from V and 2 bases from J, leaving 10 bases between. The CDR3 bases are TGTGCCAGCCGTGAGGGCCCCAAAAACATTCAGTACTTC. This codes for CASREGPKNIQYF.

V and J are TRBV19 and TRBJ2-1; 14 positions agree with TRBD2. This CDR3 spans 15 amino acids. Trimming cost V 6 bases and J 3 bases; bases outside gene matches: 1. CDR1 is LNHDA, CDR2 SQIVND, per germline (reference sequence). This CDR3 is CASRGLAGVYNEQFF. The CDR3 DNA is TGTGCCAGTAGGGGACTAGCGGGGGTCTACAATGAGCAGTTCTTC. Based on the CDR3 plus reference TRBV19 and TRBJ2-1, the full variable domain is DGGITQSPKYLFRKEGQNVTLSCEQNLNHDAMYWYRQDPGQGLRLIYYSQIVNDFQKGDIAEGYSVSREKKESFPLTVTSAQKNPTAFYLCASRGLAGVYNEQFFGPGTRLTVL.

This chain's CDR3 is CASSRTVNTEAFF. Written as DNA, the CDR3 is TGTGCCAGCAGCCGGACAGTGAACACTGAAGCTTTCTTT. This chain links TRBV9 with TRBJ1-1; weak D call: TRBD1 (6 bases). The V and J ends lost 4 bases and 0 bases respectively, with 7 bases between them. This CDR3 has 13 residues. In germline, CDR1 is SGDLS, CDR2 YYNGEE.

The V gene is TRBV7-7, the J gene TRBJ1-4; D unclear. CDR1 is SSHAT, CDR2 FNYEAQ, per germline (reference sequence). The CDR3 covers 14 residues. Deletions cut 1 base from V and 8 bases from J, with 11 bases between. As DNA, the CDR3 is TGTGCCAGCAGCTTAGTGGAGGGTGGCGAAAAACTGTTTTTT. It specifies CASSLVEGGEKLFF.

This chain links TRBV7-9 with TRBJ2-7, with 7 bases matching TRBD2. The CDR3 length is 14 residues. The V and J ends lost 1 base and 3 bases, in that order; junction bases with no gene match: 3. Germline CDR1 SEHNR, CDR2 FQNEAQ (reference sequence). CDR3 loop: CASSLGGLFYEQYF. CDR3 DNA sequence: TGTGCCAGCAGCTTAGGGGGACTATTCTACGAGCAGTACTTC.

The genes are TRBV7-3 and TRBJ2-7, with TRBD1 matching over 7 bases. Germline CDR1 SGHTA, CDR2 FQGTGA. The V gene end was trimmed by 1 base and the J gene end by 2 bases; junction bases not matched to a gene: 5. This CDR3 region has 15 residues. The CDR3 is CASSLNPGTAYEQYF. The CDR3 DNA follows: TGTGCCAGCAGCTTAAATCCCGGGACAGCCTACGAGCAGTACTTC.

This clone was seen more than once but under ten times. The J gene is TRBJ1-2, the V gene TRBV13; TRBD1 matches at 8 bases. This CDR3 has 13 amino acids. Germline CDR1 and CDR2: PRHDT and FYEKMQ (reference sequence). The V and J ends lost 5 bases and 4 bases, in that order; junction bases with no gene match: 3. The CDR3 DNA follows: TGTGCCAGCAGCGGACAGGGAATCTATGGCTACACCTTC. It translates to CASSGQGIYGYTF.

The J gene is TRBJ2-1, the V gene TRBV7-2; D is unresolved. Germline V gene sequence: CDR1 SGHTA, CDR2 FQGNSA. V lost 0 bases and J 3 bases, leaving 6 bases between the germline ends. The CDR3 covers 14 residues. CDR3 protein: CASSLALGYNEQFF. The DNA of the CDR3 is TGTGCCAGCAGCTTAGCTCTAGGCTACAATGAGCAGTTCTTC.

The V and J genes are TRBV9 and TRBJ2-1; 9 nucleotides agree with TRBD2. This CDR3 spans 16 amino acids. V trimming: 4 bases; J trimming: 4 bases; junction bases outside the gene matches: 9. In germline, CDR1 is SGDLS, CDR2 YYNGEE. This CDR3 reads CASSPAGGREYNEQFF. CDR3 coding DNA: TGTGCCAGCAGCCCCGCGGGGGGGAGGGAATACAATGAGCAGTTCTTC.

The chain recombines TRBV28 with TRBJ1-4; 10 bases align to TRBD1. J gave up 6 bases and V 3 bases, and 10 bases lay outside the gene matches. Germline-derived CDR1 and CDR2 are MDHEN and SYDVKM. The CDR3 extends over 17 amino acids. Here the CDR3 DNA reads TGTGCCAGCAGTTTGACCTCCTCCGGGACAGGGGATGAAAAACTGTTTTTT. It encodes CASSLTSSGTGDEKLFF.

The chain links TRBV6-6 to TRBJ1-1; D unresolved. Looked up from germline, CDR1 is MNHNY and CDR2 is SVGAGI (reference sequence). V shed 0 bases and J shed 5 bases, with 10 bases lying between them. This CDR3 is 14 amino acids long. The CDR3 reads CASSYSGGGTEAFF. The CDR3 DNA reads TGTGCCAGCAGTTACTCGGGTGGAGGGACTGAAGCTTTCTTT.

The V gene is TRBV7-9, the J gene TRBJ1-2, with D unclear. The CDR3 runs to 16 residues. With 1 base removed from V and 1 base from J, the gap between germline ends came to 13 bases. Germline V gene data show CDR1 as SEHNR and CDR2 as FQNEAQ (reference sequence). The CDR3 sequence is CASSLGGVRSNYGYTF. In DNA form, the CDR3 reads TGTGCCAGCAGCTTAGGCGGGGTACGGAGTAACTATGGCTACACCTTC.

The V gene is TRBV6-5, the J gene TRBJ2-3; 7 bases match TRBD1. The germline V gene encodes CDR1 MNHEY and CDR2 SVGAGI. This CDR3 contains 14 residues. V lost 2 bases and J lost 4; bases outside the gene matches: 3. The CDR3 DNA reads as TGTGCCAGCAGTTACCTCGACAGGGCAGATACGCAGTATTTT. Protein: CASSYLDRADTQYF.